The 19 T cell receptor beta chains below come from one sample, sequenced in a study of T cell responses to AZD1222 COVID-19 vaccine. Sequencing was performed with immunoSEQ multiplex PCR; in TCRdb, only in-frame clones are kept and a portion is missing. The sample includes about 51,000 clones, around 90% of them seen just once. The material was peripheral blood, obtained 28 days after the second AZD1222 dose. The receptors were sampled from an adult who received the AZD1222 COVID-19 vaccine.

The V and J genes are TRBV7-9 and TRBJ2-3; TRBD1 aligns across 8 bases. Germline V lookup: CDR1 SEHNR, CDR2 FQNEAQ (reference sequence). V was pared by 5 bases and J by 2 bases, with 6 bases of the junction left unmatched. CDR3 length equals 15 residues. In nucleotides, the CDR3 is TGTGCCAGCAGCCGGAGGGACAGGCCCACAGATACGCAGTATTTT. It codes for CASSRRDRPTDTQYF.

This chain connects TRBV29-1 to TRBJ1-1, with D perhaps TRBD1 (5 bases). Trimming left V 4 bases short and J 2 bases short, with 20 bases between. Germline CDR1 is SQVTM and CDR2 is ANQGSEA. The CDR3 runs 16 residues. Here the CDR3 DNA reads TGCAGCGTTGGCCGTGGGGGAAGACCAGTAAACACTGAAGCTTTCTTT. It specifies CSVGRGGRPVNTEAFF.

V and J are TRBV30 and TRBJ2-4; unclear D gene. Germline V lookup: CDR1 GTSNPN, CDR2 SVGIG (reference sequence). This CDR3 has 13 residues. V lost 1 base, J lost 8 bases, and 12 bases lay in between. CDR3 amino acids: CAWSGRPRHIQYF. CDR3 sequence (DNA): TGTGCCTGGAGTGGTCGGCCCCGACACATTCAGTACTTC.

V and J are TRBV28 and TRBJ1-6; unclear D gene. V shed 2 bases and J shed 3 bases, with 14 bases lying between them. The CDR3 is made up of 17 amino acids. Germline lookup yields CDR1 MDHEN and CDR2 SYDVKM. CDR3 amino acids: CASSLLSGPNYNSPLHF. The CDR3 DNA reads TGTGCCAGCAGTTTACTATCCGGACCGAACTATAATTCACCCCTCCACTTT.

The gene calls are TRBV4-3 and TRBJ2-3; D is unclear. CDR3 length: 17 amino acids. From germline, CDR1 is LGHNA and CDR2 YSLEER. V gave up 1 base and J gave up 0 bases, with 14 bases separating them. CDR3 bases: TGCGCCAGCAGCCAAGTTCCCGTCGGGTATAGCACAGATACGCAGTATTTT. Translation: CASSQVPVGYSTDTQYF.

The chain joins TRBV2 to TRBJ2-7, with TRBD1 matching over 8 bases. Germline CDR1 reads SNHLY; CDR2 reads FYNNEI. CDR3 length: 14 amino acids. The trim removed 3 bases at V and 4 bases at J, leaving 5 bases unmatched. This chain's CDR3 is CASSDQGAGYEQYF. The CDR3 nucleotides are TGTGCCAGCAGTGATCAGGGGGCCGGTTACGAGCAGTACTTC.

The gene calls are TRBV7-2 and TRBJ2-7; 8 positions match TRBD1. The trim removed 4 bases at V and 2 bases at J, leaving 4 bases unmatched. Looked up from germline, CDR1 is SGHTA and CDR2 is FQGNSA. This CDR3 contains 14 residues. CDR3 sequence: CASSSQGGPYEQYF. The CDR3 DNA is TGTGCCAGCAGCTCACAGGGGGGCCCCTACGAGCAGTACTTC.

The rearrangement joins TRBV27 to TRBJ1-2; maybe TRBD1 (6 bases). The CDR3 length is 13 residues. Trimming pared 6 bases from V and 3 bases from J, leaving 11 bases between. Germline CDR1 MNHEY, CDR2 SMNVEV (reference sequence). The CDR3 DNA reads TGTGCCAGCAGCCCACAGGGAGACTATGGCTACACCTTC. Amino acids: CASSPQGDYGYTF.

This chain connects TRBV4-1 to TRBJ2-6, with 9 bases lining up with TRBD1. V lost 5 bases to trimming and J lost 3 bases; unmatched junction nucleotides: 14. Germline V CDR1 and CDR2: MGHRA, YSYEKL. This CDR3 is built from 19 residues. CDR3 region: CASSGTPGQGIFGANVLTF. The CDR3, as DNA: TGCGCCAGCAGCGGAACGCCGGGACAGGGAATTTTTGGGGCCAACGTCCTGACTTTC.

The genes are TRBV5-4 and TRBJ2-5; D remains ambiguous. Germline CDR1 SGHNT, CDR2 YYREEE (reference sequence). V shed 2 bases and J shed 2 bases, with 7 bases lying between them. This CDR3 region has 13 residues. The CDR3 here is CASSFTEQETQYF. The DNA for the CDR3 is TGTGCCAGCAGCTTTACAGAACAAGAGACCCAGTACTTC.

This CDR3 reads CASSQSGGSYNEQFF. As DNA, the CDR3 is TGTGCCAGCAGTCAGAGCGGGGGATCCTACAATGAGCAGTTCTTC. The chain links TRBV9 to TRBJ2-1; 8 bases align to TRBD2. The CDR3 contains 15 residues. The V gene end was trimmed by 5 bases and the J gene end by 1 base; junction bases not matched to a gene: 5. Germline values: CDR1 SGDLS, CDR2 YYNGEE.

CDR3 region: CASSLAWQPNYGYTF. The DNA of the CDR3 is TGTGCCAGCAGCTTAGCGTGGCAGCCTAACTATGGCTACACCTTC. The chain joins TRBV7-9 to TRBJ1-2; no definite D call. From germline, CDR1 is SEHNR and CDR2 FQNEAQ (reference sequence). V shed 0 bases and J shed 0 bases, with 8 bases lying between them. CDR3 size: 15 residues.

The gene calls are TRBV24-1 and TRBJ2-2; 8 bases fit TRBD2. V shed 3 bases, J shed 0 bases, and the junction held 8 bases outside the gene matches. The CDR3 is 18 residues long. From germline, CDR1 is KGHDR and CDR2 SFDVKD. The DNA for the CDR3 is TGTGCCACCAGTGATGGAGCGGGAGAGGCCCCGAACACCGGGGAGCTGTTTTTT. Its protein is CATSDGAGEAPNTGELFF.

The chain links TRBV5-6 to TRBJ1-1; D unresolved. Deletions cut 0 bases from V and 8 bases from J, with 8 bases between. Germline CDR1 SGHDT, CDR2 YYEEEE. The CDR3 runs to 12 residues. The CDR3 bases are TGTGCCAGCAGCTTGGTTCGTTCAGAAGCTTTCTTT. Its translation is CASSLVRSEAFF.

The chain employs TRBV11-3 and TRBJ2-2; tentative D call: TRBD1 (5 bases). V lost 3 bases and J 2 bases, leaving 13 bases between the germline ends. The germline gives CDR1 SGHNT, CDR2 YENEEA. The CDR3 has 16 residues. For the CDR3, the DNA is TGTGCCAGCAGCTTTGCCTTACAGGCTAACACCGGGGAGCTGTTTTTT. Protein: CASSFALQANTGELFF.

In its sample, this clone was seen a few times. The genes are TRBV7-2 and TRBJ2-1; D is ambiguous. The length of the CDR3 is 13 residues. CDR1 and CDR2 from the germline V gene are SGHTA and FQGNSA. Between the trimmed V and J ends, which lost 0 bases and 8 bases, there was a span of 8 bases. Written as DNA, the CDR3 is TGTGCCAGCAGCTTAGCTCGGATAGATGAGCAGTTCTTC. It codes for CASSLARIDEQFF. Supplemented by reference TRBV7-2 and TRBJ2-1, the full variable domain reads GAGVSQSPSNKVTEKGKDVELRCDPISGHTALYWYRQSLGQGLEFLIYFQGNSAPDKSGLPSDRFSAERTGGSVSTLTIQRTQQEDSAVYLCASSLARIDEQFFGPGTRLTVL.

This sequence joins TRBV11-3 and TRBJ2-7; D not resolved. The CDR3 contains 13 residues. The V and J ends lost 3 bases and 4 bases respectively, with 10 bases between them. Germline CDR1 SGHNT, CDR2 YENEEA. The CDR3 DNA follows: TGTGCCAGCAGCTTTGGGCAATCGTACGAGCAGTACTTC. Its protein is CASSFGQSYEQYF.

CDR3 sequence (DNA): TGTGCCAGCAGCACGACAGGGCTGATGGACACTGAAGCTTTCTTT. This codes for CASSTTGLMDTEAFF. The gene calls are TRBV9 and TRBJ1-1, with 7 bases fitting TRBD1. In germline, CDR1 is SGDLS, CDR2 YYNGEE. V dropped 4 bases and J dropped 3; count of bases not matched to a gene: 9. The length of the CDR3 is 15 residues.

J is TRBJ2-2 and V is TRBV24-1; 9 bases fit TRBD1. The germline gives CDR1 KGHDR, CDR2 SFDVKD. This CDR3 region has 19 residues. V trimming: 1 base; J trimming: 6 bases; junction bases outside the gene matches: 14. The CDR3 sequence: CATSDFHARTGESPGELFF. CDR3 coding DNA: TGTGCCACCAGTGATTTCCACGCCCGGACAGGGGAGAGTCCCGGGGAGCTGTTTTTT.